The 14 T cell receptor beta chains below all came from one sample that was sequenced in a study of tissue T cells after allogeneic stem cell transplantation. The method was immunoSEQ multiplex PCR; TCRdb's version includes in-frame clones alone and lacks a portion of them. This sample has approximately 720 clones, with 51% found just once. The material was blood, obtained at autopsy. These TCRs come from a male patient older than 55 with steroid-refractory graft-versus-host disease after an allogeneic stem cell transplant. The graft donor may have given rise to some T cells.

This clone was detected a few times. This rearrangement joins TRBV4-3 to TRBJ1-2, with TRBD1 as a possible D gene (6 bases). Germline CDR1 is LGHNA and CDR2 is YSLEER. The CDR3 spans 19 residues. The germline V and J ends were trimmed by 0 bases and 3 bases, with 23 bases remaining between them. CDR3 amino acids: CASSQDHPLGGGYDYGYTF. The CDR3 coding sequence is TGCGCCAGCAGCCAAGATCACCCCTTAGGGGGGGGGTATGACTATGGCTACACCTTC.

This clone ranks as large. The CDR3: CASSLTQAVPYEHSEAFF. CDR3 sequence (DNA): TGTGCCAGCAGCTTAACTCAGGCGGTCCCTTATGAACATAGTGAAGCTTTCTTT. The chain combines TRBV7-6 with TRBJ1-1; D not certain. CDR3 length: 18 amino acids. The V end was cut by 2 bases, the J end by 7 bases, with 26 bases between. CDR1 is SGHVS, CDR2 FNYEAQ, per germline.

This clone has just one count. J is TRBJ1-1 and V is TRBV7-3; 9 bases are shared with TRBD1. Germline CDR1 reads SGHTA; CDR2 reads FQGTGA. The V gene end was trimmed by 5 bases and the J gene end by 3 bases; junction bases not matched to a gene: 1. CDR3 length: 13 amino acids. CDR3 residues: CASSRTGDTEAFF. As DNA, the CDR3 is TGTGCCAGCAGCCGGACAGGGGACACTGAAGCTTTCTTT.

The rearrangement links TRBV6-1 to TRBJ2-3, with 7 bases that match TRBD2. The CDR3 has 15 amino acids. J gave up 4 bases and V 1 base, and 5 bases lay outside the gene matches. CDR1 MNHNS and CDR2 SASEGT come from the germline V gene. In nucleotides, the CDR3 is TGTGCCAGCAGTGAAGGGACTAGACCCCCAGATACGCAGTATTTT. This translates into CASSEGTRPPDTQYF.

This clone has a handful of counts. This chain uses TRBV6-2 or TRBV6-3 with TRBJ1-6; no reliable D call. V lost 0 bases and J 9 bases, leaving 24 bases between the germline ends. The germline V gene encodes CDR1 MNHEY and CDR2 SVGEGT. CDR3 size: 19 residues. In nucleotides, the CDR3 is TGTGCCAGCAGTTACTCGCGCCTGGGAGGAGACTTCTTGAGTTCACCCCTCCACTTT. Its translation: CASSYSRLGGDFLSSPLHF.

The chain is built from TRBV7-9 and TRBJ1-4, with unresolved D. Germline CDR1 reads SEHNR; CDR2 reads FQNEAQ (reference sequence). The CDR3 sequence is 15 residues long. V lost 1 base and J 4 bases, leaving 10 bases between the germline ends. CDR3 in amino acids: CASSLESPYNEKLFF. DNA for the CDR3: TGTGCCAGCAGCTTAGAGTCACCCTATAATGAAAAACTGTTTTTT.

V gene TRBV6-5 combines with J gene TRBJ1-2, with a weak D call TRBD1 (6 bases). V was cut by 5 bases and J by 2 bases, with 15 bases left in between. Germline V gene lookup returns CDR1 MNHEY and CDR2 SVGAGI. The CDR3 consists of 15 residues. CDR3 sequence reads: CASSRDNRANYGYTF. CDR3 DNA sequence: TGTGCCAGCAGTCGAGATAACAGGGCGAACTATGGCTACACCTTC.

Here the CDR3 DNA reads TGTGCCAGCTCACCACCGGGCTGGGAGACCCAGTACTTC. This translates into CASSPPGWETQYF. V gene TRBV18 combines with J gene TRBJ2-5, with D hard to call. V was pared by 0 bases and J by 5 bases, with 7 bases between. The CDR3 runs 13 residues. The V gene's germline CDR1 is KGHSH and CDR2 LQKENI. Full variable domain (rest looked up from reference TRBV18 and TRBJ2-5): NAGVMQNPRHLVRRRGQEARLRCSPMKGHSHVYWYRQLPEEGLKFMVYLQKENIIDESGMPKERFSAEFPKEGPSILRIQQVVRGDSAAYFCASSPPGWETQYFGPGTRLLVL.

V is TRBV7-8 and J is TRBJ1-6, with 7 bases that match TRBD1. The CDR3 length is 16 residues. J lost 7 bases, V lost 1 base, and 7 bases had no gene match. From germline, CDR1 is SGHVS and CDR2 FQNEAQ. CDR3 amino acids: CASSLGGGRGNSPLHF. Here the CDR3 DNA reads TGTGCCAGCAGCTTAGGGGGGGGCAGGGGGAATTCACCCCTCCACTTT.

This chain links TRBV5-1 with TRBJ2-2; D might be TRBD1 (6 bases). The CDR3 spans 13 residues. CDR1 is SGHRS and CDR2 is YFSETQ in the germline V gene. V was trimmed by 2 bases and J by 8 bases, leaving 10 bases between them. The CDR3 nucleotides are TGCGCCAGCAGCTTCGGACAGCCGGGGGAGCTGTTTTTT. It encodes CASSFGQPGELFF. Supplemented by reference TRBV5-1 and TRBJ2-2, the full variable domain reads KAGVTQTPRYLIKTRGQQVTLSCSPISGHRSVSWYQQTPGQGLQFLFEYFSETQRNKGNFPGRFSGRQFSNSRSEMNVSTLELGDSALYLCASSFGQPGELFFGEGSRLTVL.

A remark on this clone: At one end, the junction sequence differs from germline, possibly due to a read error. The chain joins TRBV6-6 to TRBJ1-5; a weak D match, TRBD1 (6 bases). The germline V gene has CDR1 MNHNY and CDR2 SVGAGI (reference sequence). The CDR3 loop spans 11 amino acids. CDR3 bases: TGTGCCAGCGAGCGGGGGCAGGTTAGGTATTTT. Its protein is CASERGQVRYF.

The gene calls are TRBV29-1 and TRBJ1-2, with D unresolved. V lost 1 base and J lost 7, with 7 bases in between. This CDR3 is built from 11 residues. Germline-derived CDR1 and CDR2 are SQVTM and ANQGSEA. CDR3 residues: CSVEGDGGYTF. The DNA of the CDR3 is TGCAGCGTTGAAGGGGATGGTGGCTACACCTTC.

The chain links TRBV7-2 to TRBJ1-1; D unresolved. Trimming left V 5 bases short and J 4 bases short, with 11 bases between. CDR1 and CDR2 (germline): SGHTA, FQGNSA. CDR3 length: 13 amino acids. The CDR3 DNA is TGTGCCAGCAGCATTCAAATGGCCACTGAAGCTTTCTTT. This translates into CASSIQMATEAFF.

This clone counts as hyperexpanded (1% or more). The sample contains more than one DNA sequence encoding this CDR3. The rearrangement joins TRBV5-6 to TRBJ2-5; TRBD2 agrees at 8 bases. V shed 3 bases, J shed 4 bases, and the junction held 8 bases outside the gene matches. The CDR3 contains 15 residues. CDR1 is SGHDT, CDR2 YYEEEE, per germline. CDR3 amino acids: CASSWGAGGGETQYF. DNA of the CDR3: TGTGCCAGCAGCTGGGGGGCCGGGGGGGGAGAGACCCAGTACTTC.